This passage covers 30 T cell receptor beta chains from one sample sequenced in a study of blood T cell repertoires in COVID-19. The method was immunoSEQ multiplex PCR; TCRdb's version includes in-frame clones alone and lacks a portion of them. The table shows approximately 110,000 clones, with approximately 84% occurring only once. Sequencing input: peripheral blood. Source of these receptors: a human donor in a cohort sampled during active COVID-19.

V is TRBV7-9 and J is TRBJ2-1, with D possibly matching TRBD2 (6 bases). Germline V gene lookup returns CDR1 SEHNR and CDR2 FQNEAQ (reference sequence). V gave up 7 bases and J gave up 4 bases, with 29 bases separating them. This CDR3 comprises 19 residues. CDR3 residues: CASTPQHPFSGNWYNEQFF. The CDR3 DNA follows: TGTGCCAGCACCCCCCAACACCCTTTTAGCGGTAATTGGTACAATGAGCAGTTCTTC.

By share, this clone ranks as medium-sized. J is TRBJ2-1 and V is TRBV30; weak D call: TRBD2 (6 bases). The CDR3 loop spans 12 amino acids. The germline V gene encodes CDR1 GTSNPN and CDR2 SVGIG (reference sequence). V dropped 5 bases and J dropped 8 bases, with 13 bases sitting between them. CDR3 in DNA: TGTGCCTGGGGGAGGCTGAGCGATGAGCAGTTCTTC. This gives the protein CAWGRLSDEQFF.

The chain has TRBV18 and TRBJ1-3; D might be TRBD1 (5 bases). This CDR3 has 16 residues. CDR1 is KGHSH and CDR2 is LQKENI in the germline V gene. Trimming pared 2 bases from V and 0 bases from J, leaving 11 bases between. The DNA of the CDR3 is TGTGCCAGCTCACCATCGGGGGACCCCTCTGGAAACACCATATATTTT. It yields the protein CASSPSGDPSGNTIYF.

CDR3 sequence reads: CASSPFWGGAGEDGYTF. The CDR3 DNA follows: TGCGCCAGCAGCCCCTTTTGGGGGGGCGCGGGGGAAGATGGCTACACCTTC. This chain links TRBV5-1 with TRBJ1-2; tentative D call: TRBD1 (6 bases). The germline gives CDR1 SGHRS, CDR2 YFSETQ. CDR3 length: 17 residues. With 4 bases removed from V and 6 bases from J, the gap between germline ends came to 25 bases.

The CDR3 sequence is CASGTSGGPYEQYF. The CDR3 nucleotides read TGCGCCAGCGGTACGAGCGGGGGACCCTACGAGCAGTACTTC. This chain links TRBV5-1 with TRBJ2-7; 8 positions agree with TRBD2. CDR1 is SGHRS, CDR2 YFSETQ, per germline. The CDR3 consists of 14 residues. V lost 7 bases to trimming and J lost 2 bases; unmatched junction nucleotides: 8.

This chain joins TRBV5-1 and TRBJ2-2, with D possibly matching TRBD2 (5 bases). Germline V gene sequence: CDR1 SGHRS, CDR2 YFSETQ. Trimming left V 1 base short and J 4 bases short, with 8 bases between. This CDR3 has 14 amino acids. Written as DNA, the CDR3 is TGCGCCAGCAGCTTGCGGGCGGGCACCGGGGAGCTGTTTTTT. Its translation: CASSLRAGTGELFF.

This chain joins TRBV27 and TRBJ2-4, with 9 nucleotides matching TRBD1. V lost 5 bases to trimming and J lost 0 bases; unmatched junction nucleotides: 14. Germline V gene data show CDR1 as MNHEY and CDR2 as SMNVEV (reference sequence). This CDR3 region has 19 residues. CDR3 sequence (DNA): TGTGCCAGCAGTCCTACCCATGACAGGGGGGCGCTAGCCAAAAACATTCAGTACTTC. It yields the protein CASSPTHDRGALAKNIQYF.

This sequence joins TRBV30 and TRBJ2-3; TRBD2 aligns across 10 bases. This CDR3 is 17 amino acids long. CDR1 and CDR2 (germline): GTSNPN, SVGIG (reference sequence). Losses at the gene ends were 5 bases for V and 1 base for J; bases not matched to a gene: 12. DNA for the CDR3: TGTGCCTGGGATCTAGCGGGGGCCGTCCGTGGCACAGATACGCAGTATTTT. Translation: CAWDLAGAVRGTDTQYF. The full variable domain, completed using reference TRBV30 and TRBJ2-3, is SQTIHQWPATLVQPVGSPLSLECTVEGTSNPNLYWYRQAAGRGLQLLFYSVGIGQISSEVPQNLSASRPQDRQFILSSKKLLLSDSGFYLCAWDLAGAVRGTDTQYFGPGTRLTVL.

As regards this clone: Compared with germline, one end of the junction differs, possibly owing to a read error. The chain employs TRBV10-2 and TRBJ2-1; D may be TRBD2 (5 bases). This CDR3 spans 13 amino acids. Germline loops: CDR1 WSHSY, CDR2 SAAADI. CDR3 amino acids: CASSESPGIDQFF. Here the CDR3 DNA reads TGCGCCAGCAGCGAGTCCCCCGGGATCGATCAGTTCTTC.

The chain couples TRBV14 to TRBJ1-2; D is unclear. The germline V gene encodes CDR1 SGHDN and CDR2 FVKESK. The V and J ends lost 1 base and 8 bases respectively, with 11 bases between them. The CDR3 covers 13 residues. CDR3: CASSQGEVDGYTF. The CDR3 DNA reads as TGTGCCAGCAGCCAAGGGGAGGTAGACGGCTACACCTTC.

This chain joins TRBV11-3 and TRBJ2-2; D ambiguous. V lost 5 bases and J 6 bases, leaving 13 bases between the germline ends. Germline CDR1 reads SGHNT; CDR2 reads YENEEA. The CDR3 consists of 14 residues. CDR3 residues: CASSIFGESGELFF. The DNA of the CDR3 is TGTGCCAGCAGCATATTTGGAGAGTCCGGGGAGCTGTTTTTT.

The chain recombines TRBV5-1 with TRBJ2-7, with a weak D call TRBD1 (6 bases). The CDR3 is made up of 13 amino acids. Between the trimmed V and J ends, which lost 5 bases and 0 bases, there was a span of 9 bases. Looked up from germline, CDR1 is SGHRS and CDR2 is YFSETQ. This CDR3 reads CASRQGSSYEQYF. CDR3 in DNA: TGCGCCAGCAGGCAGGGGAGCTCCTACGAGCAGTACTTC.

The chain is built from TRBV9 and TRBJ2-3; tentatively, D is TRBD2 (6 bases). Trimming removed 0 bases from V and 2 bases from J, with 19 bases in between. The CDR3 extends over 18 amino acids. The germline CDR1 and CDR2 sequences are SGDLS and YYNGEE. The CDR3 DNA reads TGTGCCAGCAGCGTAGAGGTAGCGGAGATTCCACCCACAGATACGCAGTATTTT. Translating gives CASSVEVAEIPPTDTQYF.

The chain recombines TRBV5-1 with TRBJ2-3, with unresolved D. V lost 2 bases to trimming and J lost 0 bases, with 7 bases between them. Germline V gives CDR1 SGHRS, CDR2 YFSETQ. The CDR3 loop spans 14 amino acids. The CDR3 loop reads CASSLGSSTDTQYF. CDR3 in DNA: TGCGCCAGCAGCTTAGGTAGCAGCACAGATACGCAGTATTTT.

The V call is TRBV24-1, the J call TRBJ2-7; D is perhaps TRBD1 (7 bases). Trimming took off 4 bases at V and 4 bases at J, with 10 bases between the two ends. The CDR3 extends over 13 amino acids. CDR1 and CDR2 from the germline V gene are KGHDR and SFDVKD. The CDR3 protein is CATSEQGRYEQYF. The CDR3 bases are TGTGCCACCAGTGAACAGGGGAGGTACGAGCAGTACTTC.

The chain links TRBV10-3 to TRBJ1-2; no firm D call. The V and J ends lost 2 bases and 4 bases respectively, with 8 bases between them. The CDR3 runs 13 residues. Germline V lookup: CDR1 ENHRY, CDR2 SYGVKD. The DNA for the CDR3 is TGTGCCATCAGTGAGGCTTCCGGCTATGGCTACACCTTC. Translation gives CAISEASGYGYTF.

The rearrangement joins TRBV19 to TRBJ1-5; D is perhaps TRBD1 (5 bases). The V gene's germline CDR1 is LNHDA and CDR2 SQIVND (reference sequence). Trimming took off 3 bases at V and 5 bases at J, with 11 bases between the two ends. This CDR3 spans 14 amino acids. The CDR3 DNA reads as TGTGCCAGTAGTATTTTGGGGCGCGATCAGCCCCAGCATTTT. Translated, it gives CASSILGRDQPQHF. The variable domain in full, with the rest retrieved from reference TRBV19 and TRBJ1-5, is DGGITQSPKYLFRKEGQNVTLSCEQNLNHDAMYWYRQDPGQGLRLIYYSQIVNDFQKGDIAEGYSVSREKKESFPLTVTSAQKNPTAFYLCASSILGRDQPQHFGDGTRLSIL.

V is TRBV10-3 and J is TRBJ1-1, with D tentatively TRBD1 (6 bases). CDR1 is ENHRY and CDR2 is SYGVKD in the germline V gene. With 4 bases removed from V and 4 bases from J, the gap between germline ends came to 16 bases. The CDR3 extends over 15 amino acids. CDR3 loop: CAISVSTGLSTEAFF. CDR3 nucleotides: TGTGCCATCAGTGTATCAACAGGGTTGAGCACTGAAGCTTTCTTT.

The V gene is TRBV6-2 or TRBV6-3, the J gene TRBJ2-3, with D perhaps matching TRBD2 (6 bases). CDR1 MNHEY and CDR2 SVGEGT come from the germline V gene. The CDR3 is 16 amino acids. Between the trimmed V and J ends, which lost 5 bases and 0 bases, there was a span of 15 bases. CDR3 residues: CASSKGLYASTDTQYF. In nucleotides, the CDR3 is TGTGCCAGCAGTAAGGGACTTTACGCTAGCACAGATACGCAGTATTTT.

This chain connects TRBV9 to TRBJ2-3; no firm D call. The germline V and J ends were trimmed by 0 bases and 1 base, with 3 bases remaining between them. This CDR3 has 13 residues. Per germline, CDR1 SGDLS and CDR2 YYNGEE. CDR3 region: CASSVAGTDTQYF. The CDR3, as DNA: TGTGCCAGCAGCGTAGCAGGCACAGATACGCAGTATTTT.

The chain joins TRBV7-3 to TRBJ2-3, with TRBD1 matching 7 bases. J gave up 4 bases and V 5 bases, and 9 bases lay outside the gene matches. The CDR3 is 15 amino acids. Germline CDR1 reads SGHTA; CDR2 reads FQGTGA. CDR3 in DNA: TGTGCCAGCAGCCCATATTCGACAGGGCCAGATACGCAGTATTTT. Protein sequence: CASSPYSTGPDTQYF.

V is TRBV29-1 and J is TRBJ2-7; tentative D call: TRBD1 (5 bases). The CDR3 runs to 11 residues. Trimming pared 7 bases from V and 2 bases from J, leaving 9 bases between. The germline V gene has CDR1 SQVTM and CDR2 ANQGSEA. This CDR3 is CSAQVTYEQYF. Written as DNA, the CDR3 is TGCAGCGCACAGGTCACCTACGAGCAGTACTTC.

The V call is TRBV5-1, the J call TRBJ2-1, with 8 bases matching TRBD2. J gave up 6 bases and V 1 base, and 6 bases lay outside the gene matches. The CDR3 runs to 15 residues. The germline CDR1 and CDR2 sequences are SGHRS and YFSETQ. CDR3 in amino acids: CASSLLAGGGNEQFF. As DNA, the CDR3 is TGCGCCAGCAGCTTGCTCGCGGGAGGTGGCAATGAGCAGTTCTTC.

This clone was recorded a few times. The chain joins TRBV2 to TRBJ1-6, with D tentatively TRBD1 (6 bases). Between the trimmed V and J ends, which lost 8 bases and 7 bases, there was a span of 15 bases. This CDR3 region has 14 residues. Per the germline V gene, CDR1 is SNHLY and CDR2 is FYNNEI. The CDR3 bases are TGTGCCAGCCGGAAGGGGGTAGGGAATTCACCCCTCCACTTT. Its protein product is CASRKGVGNSPLHF.

The gene calls are TRBV5-4 and TRBJ2-3, with 10 nucleotides matching TRBD2. V shed 5 bases and J 4 bases; nucleotides not matched to a gene: 7. The CDR3 is 15 residues long. The germline gives CDR1 SGHNT, CDR2 YYREEE (reference sequence). CDR3 sequence reads: CASRTAGGTPDTQYF. CDR3 DNA: TGTGCCAGCAGAACAGCGGGGGGGACGCCAGATACGCAGTATTTT.

J is TRBJ2-7 and V is TRBV5-4; D is unresolved. The CDR3 consists of 12 residues. V lost 0 bases to trimming and J lost 3 bases, with 4 bases between them. The germline gives CDR1 SGHNT, CDR2 YYREEE (reference sequence). As DNA, the CDR3 is TGTGCCAGCAGCTTGGACTACTACGAGCAGTACTTC. It codes for CASSLDYYEQYF.

A single count supports this clone. This chain links TRBV5-5 with TRBJ2-1, with D maybe TRBD1 (5 bases). Trimming took off 4 bases at V and 4 bases at J, with 9 bases between the two ends. The CDR3 is 13 amino acids. The V gene's germline CDR1 is SGHKS and CDR2 YYEKEE (reference sequence). In nucleotides, the CDR3 is TGTGCCAGCAGCCCGCGACAGTACAATGAGCAGTTCTTC. Protein sequence: CASSPRQYNEQFF. Variable domain in full (rest from reference TRBV5-5 and TRBJ2-1): DAGVTQSPTHLIKTRGQQVTLRCSPISGHKSVSWYQQVLGQGPQFIFQYYEKEERGRGNFPDRFSARQFPNYSSELNVNALLLGDSALYLCASSPRQYNEQFFGPGTRLTVL.

This clone has only one observation. CDR3 sequence reads: CASSQVSRVTEAFF. The CDR3 coding sequence is TGCGCCAGCAGCCAAGTGAGCAGGGTAACTGAAGCTTTCTTT. The chain combines TRBV4-1 with TRBJ1-1, with D possibly being TRBD1 (5 bases). Germline loops: CDR1 MGHRA, CDR2 YSYEKL. This CDR3 has 14 amino acids. V shed 1 base and J shed 5 bases, with 11 bases lying between them.

This clone appeared a single time. The chain couples TRBV5-4 to TRBJ2-3; 10 nucleotides agree with TRBD2. The V gene end was trimmed by 0 bases and the J gene end by 3 bases; junction bases not matched to a gene: 4. There are 16 residues in the CDR3. Germline lookup yields CDR1 SGHNT and CDR2 YYREEE (reference sequence). The CDR3 DNA follows: TGTGCCAGCAGCTTGGCCGGGACTAGCGAGACAGATACGCAGTATTTT. Its translation: CASSLAGTSETDTQYF. The entire variable domain, with the rest obtained from reference TRBV5-4 and TRBJ2-3, is as follows: ETGVTQSPTHLIKTRGQQVTLRCSSQSGHNTVSWYQQALGQGPQFIFQYYREEENGRGNFPPRFSGLQFPNYSSELNVNALELDDSALYLCASSLAGTSETDTQYFGPGTRLTVL.

The chain uses TRBV20-1 and TRBJ1-1; D remains ambiguous. The V gene lost 6 bases and the J gene lost 7 bases, with 12 bases spanning the gap. This CDR3 region has 11 residues. From germline, CDR1 is DFQATT and CDR2 SNEGSKA (reference sequence). The CDR3 sequence is CSAEPSIEAFF. For the CDR3, the DNA is TGCAGTGCAGAACCGAGTATTGAAGCTTTCTTT.